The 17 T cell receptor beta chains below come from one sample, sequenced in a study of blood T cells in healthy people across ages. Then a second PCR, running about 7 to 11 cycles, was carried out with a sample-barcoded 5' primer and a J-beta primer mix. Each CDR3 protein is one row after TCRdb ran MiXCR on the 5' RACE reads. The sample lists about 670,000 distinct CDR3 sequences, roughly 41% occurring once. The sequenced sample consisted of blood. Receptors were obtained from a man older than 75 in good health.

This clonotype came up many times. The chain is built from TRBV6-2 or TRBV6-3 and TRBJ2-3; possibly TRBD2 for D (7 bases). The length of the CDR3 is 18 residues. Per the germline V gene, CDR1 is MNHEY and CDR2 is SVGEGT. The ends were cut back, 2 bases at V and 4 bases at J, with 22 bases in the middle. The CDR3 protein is CASSYEPGGPTNADTQYF. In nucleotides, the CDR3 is TGTGCCAGCAGTTACGAACCCGGGGGGCCCACCAACGCAGATACGCAGTATTTT.

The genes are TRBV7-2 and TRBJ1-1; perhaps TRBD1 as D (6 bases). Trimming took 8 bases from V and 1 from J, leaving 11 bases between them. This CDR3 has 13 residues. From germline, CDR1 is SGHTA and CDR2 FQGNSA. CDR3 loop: CASGGQRNTEAFF. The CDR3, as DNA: TGTGCCAGCGGTGGACAGAGGAACACTGAAGCTTTCTTT.

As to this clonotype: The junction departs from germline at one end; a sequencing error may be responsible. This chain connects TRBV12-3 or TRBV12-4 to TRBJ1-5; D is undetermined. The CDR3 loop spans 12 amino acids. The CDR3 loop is CVSSYLIQPQHF. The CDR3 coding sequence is TGTGTCAGCAGTTACCTTATTCAGCCCCAGCATTTT.

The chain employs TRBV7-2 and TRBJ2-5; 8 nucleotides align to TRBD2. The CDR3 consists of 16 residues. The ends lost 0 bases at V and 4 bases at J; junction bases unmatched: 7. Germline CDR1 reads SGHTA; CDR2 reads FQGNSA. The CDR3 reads CASSLALAAGGETQYF. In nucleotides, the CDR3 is TGTGCCAGCAGCTTAGCGCTAGCCGCGGGAGGAGAGACCCAGTACTTC.

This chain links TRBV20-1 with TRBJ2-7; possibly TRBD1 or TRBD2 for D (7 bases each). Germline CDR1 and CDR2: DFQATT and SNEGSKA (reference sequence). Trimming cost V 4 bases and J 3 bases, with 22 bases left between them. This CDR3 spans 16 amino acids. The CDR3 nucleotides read TGCAGTGCTACCGGCCCGGGGGGAAACAGGGGCTACGAGCAGTACTTC. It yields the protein CSATGPGGNRGYEQYF.

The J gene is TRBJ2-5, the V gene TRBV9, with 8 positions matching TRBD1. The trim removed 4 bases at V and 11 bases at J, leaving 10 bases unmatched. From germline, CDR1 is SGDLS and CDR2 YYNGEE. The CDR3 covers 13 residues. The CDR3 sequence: CASSPQTGDEQYF. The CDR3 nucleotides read TGTGCCAGCAGCCCCCAGACAGGGGATGAGCAGTACTTC.

The CDR3 DNA reads as TGCAGTGCTCCCTACTACGGACCAGATACGCAGTATTTT. Translating it yields CSAPYYGPDTQYF. This rearrangement joins TRBV20-1 to TRBJ2-3; D gene uncertain. CDR1 and CDR2 from the germline V gene are DFQATT and SNEGSKA (reference sequence). Trimming cost V 5 bases and J 4 bases, with 13 bases left between them. This CDR3 contains 13 residues.

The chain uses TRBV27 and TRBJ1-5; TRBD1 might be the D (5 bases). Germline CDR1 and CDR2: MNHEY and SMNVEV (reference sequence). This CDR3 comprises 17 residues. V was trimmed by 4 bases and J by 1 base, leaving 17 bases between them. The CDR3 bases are TGTGCCAGCAGTTCCTGGACAATGGAAGGGAGCAATCAGCCCCAGCATTTT. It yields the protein CASSSWTMEGSNQPQHF.

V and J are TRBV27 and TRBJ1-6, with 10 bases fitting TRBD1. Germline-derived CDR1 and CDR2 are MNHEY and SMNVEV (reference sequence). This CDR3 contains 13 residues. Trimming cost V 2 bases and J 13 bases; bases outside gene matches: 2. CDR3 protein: CASSLGTGDPLHF. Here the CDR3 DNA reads TGTGCCAGCAGTTTAGGGACAGGGGATCCCCTCCACTTT.

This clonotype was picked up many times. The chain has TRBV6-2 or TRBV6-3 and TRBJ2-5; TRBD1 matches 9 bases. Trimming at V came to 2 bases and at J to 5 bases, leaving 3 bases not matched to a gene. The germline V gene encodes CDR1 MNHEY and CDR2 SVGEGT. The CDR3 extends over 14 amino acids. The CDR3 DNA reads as TGTGCCAGCAGTTACGTCGGACAGGGGGAGACCCAGTACTTC. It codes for CASSYVGQGETQYF.

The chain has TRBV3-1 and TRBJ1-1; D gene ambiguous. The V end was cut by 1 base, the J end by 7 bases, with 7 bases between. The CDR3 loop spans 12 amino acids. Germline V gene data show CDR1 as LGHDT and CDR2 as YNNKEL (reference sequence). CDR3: CASSQGAREAFF. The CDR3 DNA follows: TGTGCCAGCAGCCAAGGGGCCCGTGAAGCTTTCTTT.

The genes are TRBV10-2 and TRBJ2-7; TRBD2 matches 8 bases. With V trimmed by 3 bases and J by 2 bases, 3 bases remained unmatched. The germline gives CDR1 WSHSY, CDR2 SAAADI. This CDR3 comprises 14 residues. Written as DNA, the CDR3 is TGCGCCAGCAGTGATCGGGGGGGGCCCTACGAGCAGTACTTC. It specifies CASSDRGGPYEQYF.

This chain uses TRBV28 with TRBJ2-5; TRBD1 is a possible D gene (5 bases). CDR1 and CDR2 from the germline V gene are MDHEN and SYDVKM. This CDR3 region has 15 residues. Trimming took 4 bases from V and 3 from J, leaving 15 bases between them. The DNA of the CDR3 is TGTGCCAGCAGTTCCCTGATGGGGCCGGAAGAGACCCAGTACTTC. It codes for CASSSLMGPEETQYF.

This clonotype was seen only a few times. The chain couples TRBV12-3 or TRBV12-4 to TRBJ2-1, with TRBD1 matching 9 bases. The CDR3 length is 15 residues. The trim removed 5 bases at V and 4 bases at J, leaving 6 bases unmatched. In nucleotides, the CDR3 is TGTGCCAGCAGTGAGGACAGGGGAGCGTACAATGAGCAGTTCTTC. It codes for CASSEDRGAYNEQFF.

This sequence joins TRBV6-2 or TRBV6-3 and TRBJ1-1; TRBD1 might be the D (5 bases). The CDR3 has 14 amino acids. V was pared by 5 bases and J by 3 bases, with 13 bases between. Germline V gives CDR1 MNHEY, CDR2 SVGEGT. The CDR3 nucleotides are TGTGCCAGCAGTGACGGGAGACAGCACACTGAAGCTTTCTTT. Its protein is CASSDGRQHTEAFF.

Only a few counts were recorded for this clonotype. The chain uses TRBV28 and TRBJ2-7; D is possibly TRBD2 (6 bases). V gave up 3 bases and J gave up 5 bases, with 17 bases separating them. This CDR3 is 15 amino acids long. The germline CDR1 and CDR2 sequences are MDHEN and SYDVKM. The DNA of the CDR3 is TGTGCCAGCAGTTTCCCAGGCAGGGAGGCCGACGAGCAGTACTTC. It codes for CASSFPGREADEQYF.

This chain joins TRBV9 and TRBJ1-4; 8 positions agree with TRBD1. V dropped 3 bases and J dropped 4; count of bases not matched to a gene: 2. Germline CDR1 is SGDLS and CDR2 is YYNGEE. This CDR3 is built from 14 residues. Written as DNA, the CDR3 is TGTGCCAGCAGCGCGACAGGGGTTAATGAAAAACTGTTTTTT. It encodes CASSATGVNEKLFF.